Each of the 6 T cell receptor beta chains below was sequenced from the same sample in a study of T cell repertoires in cytomegalovirus infection. TCRdb redid the calling of the reads with MiXCR, one entry per CDR3 protein. The sample records around 350,000 distinct CDR3 sequences, approximately 18% being singletons. Sample: PBMCs. Source of these receptors: a human donor in good health (CMV status not recorded). Some clones in this sample may be carry-over from other donors' samples.

This clonotype was seen at least ten times. The CDR3 DNA reads TGTGCCAGCACCCAAATGGGCAGGGCGGATTCACCCCTCCACTTT. Protein: CASTQMGRADSPLHF. The chain recombines TRBV7-2 with TRBJ1-6; maybe TRBD1 (5 bases). V was shortened by 7 bases and J by 8 bases, with 18 bases between the two germline ends. The germline gives CDR1 SGHTA, CDR2 FQGNSA. The CDR3 covers 15 residues.

The chain couples TRBV19 to TRBJ2-3, with 10 bases aligning to TRBD2. V lost 3 bases, J lost 6 bases, and 6 bases stayed unmatched. The CDR3 is 15 residues long. Germline V gene data show CDR1 as LNHDA and CDR2 as SQIVND (reference sequence). As DNA, the CDR3 is TGTGCCAGTAGTATTCCGCTAGCGGGAGTGGATACGCAGTATTTT. This translates into CASSIPLAGVDTQYF.

This clonotype occurred many times. The genes are TRBV7-6 and TRBJ2-5; 7 bases align to TRBD1. With V trimmed by 5 bases and J by 3 bases, 9 bases remained unmatched. The CDR3 is 15 amino acids. CDR1 and CDR2 (germline): SGHVS, FNYEAQ. The CDR3 protein is CASSENLGGEETQYF. The CDR3 region has the DNA TGTGCCAGCAGCGAGAATCTAGGGGGCGAAGAGACCCAGTACTTC.

The table lists this clonotype with a few counts. The chain couples TRBV19 to TRBJ2-1, with 10 bases lining up with TRBD2. The CDR3 has 14 residues. Germline loops: CDR1 LNHDA, CDR2 SQIVND (reference sequence). The ends lost 8 bases at V and 3 bases at J; junction bases unmatched: 4. CDR3 coding DNA: TGTGCCAGTGGAAGGACTAGCGGCTACAATGAGCAGTTCTTC. It specifies CASGRTSGYNEQFF.

In this sample, this clonotype turned up many times. This chain uses TRBV10-3 with TRBJ2-6; D is uncertain. The germline gives CDR1 ENHRY, CDR2 SYGVKD. Deletions cut 4 bases from V and 0 bases from J, with 10 bases between. The CDR3 sequence is 16 residues long. In nucleotides, the CDR3 is TGTGCCATCAGTGTGCCCATGCGCTCTGGGGCCAACGTCCTGACTTTC. This encodes CAISVPMRSGANVLTF.

This clonotype showed up many times. V gene TRBV7-9 combines with J gene TRBJ2-4, with TRBD1 as a possible D gene (5 bases). The V and J ends lost 5 bases and 8 bases respectively, with 16 bases between them. This CDR3 comprises 14 residues. CDR1 and CDR2 (germline): SEHNR, FQNEAQ (reference sequence). The CDR3 DNA is TGTGCCAGCAGCCGAGGACAAAATAGGGACATTCAGTACTTC. It specifies CASSRGQNRDIQYF.